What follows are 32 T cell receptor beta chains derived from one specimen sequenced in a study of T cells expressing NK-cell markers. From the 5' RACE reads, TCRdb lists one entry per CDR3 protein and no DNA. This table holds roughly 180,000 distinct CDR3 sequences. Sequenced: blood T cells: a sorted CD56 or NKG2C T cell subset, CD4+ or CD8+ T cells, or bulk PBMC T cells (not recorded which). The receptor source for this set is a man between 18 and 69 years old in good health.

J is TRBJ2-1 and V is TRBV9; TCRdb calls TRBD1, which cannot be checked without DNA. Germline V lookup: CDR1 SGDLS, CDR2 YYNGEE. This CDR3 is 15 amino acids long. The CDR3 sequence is CASSVGRGPGNEQFF.

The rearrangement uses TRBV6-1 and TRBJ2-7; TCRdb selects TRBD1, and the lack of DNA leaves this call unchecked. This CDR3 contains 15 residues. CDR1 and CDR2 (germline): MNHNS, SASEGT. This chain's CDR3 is CASSGDDSSSYEQYF.

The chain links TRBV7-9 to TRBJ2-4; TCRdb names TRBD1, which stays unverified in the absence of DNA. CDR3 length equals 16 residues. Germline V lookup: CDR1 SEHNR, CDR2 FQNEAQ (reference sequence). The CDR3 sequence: CASSSRDGEGSNIQYF.

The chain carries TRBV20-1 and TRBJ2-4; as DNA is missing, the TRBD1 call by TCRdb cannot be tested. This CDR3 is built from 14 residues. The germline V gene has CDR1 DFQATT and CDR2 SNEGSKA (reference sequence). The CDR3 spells CSAPGQGLKNIQYF.

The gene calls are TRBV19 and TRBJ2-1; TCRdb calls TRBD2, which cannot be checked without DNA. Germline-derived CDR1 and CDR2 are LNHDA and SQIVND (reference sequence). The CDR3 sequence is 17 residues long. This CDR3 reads CASQRGLAGAAYNEQFF. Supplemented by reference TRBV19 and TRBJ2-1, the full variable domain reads DGGITQSPKYLFRKEGQNVTLSCEQNLNHDAMYWYRQDPGQGLRLIYYSQIVNDFQKGDIAEGYSVSREKKESFPLTVTSAQKNPTAFYLCASQRGLAGAAYNEQFFGPGTRLTVL.

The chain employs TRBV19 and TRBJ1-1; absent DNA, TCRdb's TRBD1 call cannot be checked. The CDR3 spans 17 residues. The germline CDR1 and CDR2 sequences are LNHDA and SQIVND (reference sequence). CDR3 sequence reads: CASSYLDRGPMNTEAFF.

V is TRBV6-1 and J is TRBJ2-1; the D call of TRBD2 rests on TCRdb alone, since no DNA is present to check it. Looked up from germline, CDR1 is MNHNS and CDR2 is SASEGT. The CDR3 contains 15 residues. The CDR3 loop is CASSPSGGSFNEQFF.

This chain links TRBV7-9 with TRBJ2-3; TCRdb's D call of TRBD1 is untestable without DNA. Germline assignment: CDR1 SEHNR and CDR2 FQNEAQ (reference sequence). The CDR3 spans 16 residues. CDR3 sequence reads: CASSLGGGPRTDTQYF. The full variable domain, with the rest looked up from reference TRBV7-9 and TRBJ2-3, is DTGVSQNPRHKITKRGQNVTFRCDPISEHNRLYWYRQTLGQGPEFLTYFQNEAQLEKSRLLSDRFSAERPKGSFSTLEIQRTEQGDSAMYLCASSLGGGPRTDTQYFGPGTRLTVL.

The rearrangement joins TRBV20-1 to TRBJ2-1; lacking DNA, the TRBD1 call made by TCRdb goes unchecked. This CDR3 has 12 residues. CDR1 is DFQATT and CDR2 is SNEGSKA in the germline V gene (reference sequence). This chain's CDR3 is CSARGPRYEQFF.

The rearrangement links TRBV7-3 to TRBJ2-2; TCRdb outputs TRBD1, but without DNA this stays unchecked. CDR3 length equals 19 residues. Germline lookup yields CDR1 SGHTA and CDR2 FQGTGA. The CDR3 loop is CASSPHLSPGDRDTGELFF.

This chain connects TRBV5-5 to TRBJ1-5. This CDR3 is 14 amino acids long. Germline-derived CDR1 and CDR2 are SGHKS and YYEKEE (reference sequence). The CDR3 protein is CASSLVSSNQPQHF.

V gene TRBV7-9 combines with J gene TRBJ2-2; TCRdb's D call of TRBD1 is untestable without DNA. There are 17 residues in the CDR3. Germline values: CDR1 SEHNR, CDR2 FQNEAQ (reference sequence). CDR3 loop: CASSLMLGGDNTGELFF.

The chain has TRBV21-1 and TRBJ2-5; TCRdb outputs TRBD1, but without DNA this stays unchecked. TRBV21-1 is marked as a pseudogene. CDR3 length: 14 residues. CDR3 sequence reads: CASEVPGASETQYF.

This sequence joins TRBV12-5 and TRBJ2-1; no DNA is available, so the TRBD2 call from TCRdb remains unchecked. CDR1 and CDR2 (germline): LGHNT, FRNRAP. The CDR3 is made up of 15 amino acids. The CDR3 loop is CASGLHSGAYNEQFF.

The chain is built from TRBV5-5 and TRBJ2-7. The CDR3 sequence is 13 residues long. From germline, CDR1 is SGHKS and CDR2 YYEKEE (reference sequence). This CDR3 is CASSLEWLDEQYF.

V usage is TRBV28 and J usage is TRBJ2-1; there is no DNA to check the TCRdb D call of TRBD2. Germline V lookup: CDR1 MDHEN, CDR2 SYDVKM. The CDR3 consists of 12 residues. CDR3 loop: CASSSRGYEQFF.

This CDR3 is CASSYSTVMETQYF. The V call is TRBV6-5, the J call TRBJ2-5. CDR1 is MNHEY, CDR2 SVGAGI, per germline. The CDR3 loop spans 14 amino acids.

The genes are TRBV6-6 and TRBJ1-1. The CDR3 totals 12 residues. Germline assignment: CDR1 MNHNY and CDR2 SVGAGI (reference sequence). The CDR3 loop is CASILPGDEAFF.

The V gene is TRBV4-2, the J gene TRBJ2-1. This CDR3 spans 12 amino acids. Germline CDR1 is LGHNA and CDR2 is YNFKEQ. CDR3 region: CASSQDGWEQFF.

CDR3 protein: CASSARDRVFLEQYF. V usage is TRBV2 and J usage is TRBJ2-7; TCRdb's D gene call, TRBD1, goes unchecked for lack of DNA. The V gene's germline CDR1 is SNHLY and CDR2 FYNNEI. The CDR3 spans 15 residues.

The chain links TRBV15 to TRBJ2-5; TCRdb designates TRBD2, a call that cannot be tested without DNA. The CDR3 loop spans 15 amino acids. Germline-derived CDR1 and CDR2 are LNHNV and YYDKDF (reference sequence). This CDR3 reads CATSRETSGGETQYF.

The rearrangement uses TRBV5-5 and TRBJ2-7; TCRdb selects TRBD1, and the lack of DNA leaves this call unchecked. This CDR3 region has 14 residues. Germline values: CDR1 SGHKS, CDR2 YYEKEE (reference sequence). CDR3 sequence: CASSFGQYSYEQYF.

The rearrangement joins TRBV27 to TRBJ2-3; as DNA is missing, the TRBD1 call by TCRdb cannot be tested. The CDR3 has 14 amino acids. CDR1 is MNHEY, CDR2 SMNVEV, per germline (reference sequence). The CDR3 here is CASSSTGSTDTQYF.

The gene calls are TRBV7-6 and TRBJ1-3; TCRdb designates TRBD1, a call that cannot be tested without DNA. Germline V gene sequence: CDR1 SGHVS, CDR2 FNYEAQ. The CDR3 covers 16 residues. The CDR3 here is CASSSHLGVPGNTIYF.

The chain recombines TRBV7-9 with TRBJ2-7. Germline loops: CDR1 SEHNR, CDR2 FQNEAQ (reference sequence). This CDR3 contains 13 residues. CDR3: CASSSTVSYEQYF.

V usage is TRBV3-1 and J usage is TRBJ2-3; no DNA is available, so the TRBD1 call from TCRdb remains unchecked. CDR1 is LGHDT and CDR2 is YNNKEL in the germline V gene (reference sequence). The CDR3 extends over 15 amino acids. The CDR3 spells CASSPNPRATDTQYF.

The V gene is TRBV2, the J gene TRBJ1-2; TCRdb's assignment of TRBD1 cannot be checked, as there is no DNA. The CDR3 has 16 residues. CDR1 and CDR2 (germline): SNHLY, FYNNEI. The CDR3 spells CASRDRDTENNYGYTF. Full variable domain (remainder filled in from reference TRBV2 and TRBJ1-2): EPEVTQTPSHQVTQMGQEVILRCVPISNHLYFYWYRQILGQKVEFLVSFYNNEISEKSEIFDDQFSVERPDGSNFTLKIRSTKLEDSAMYFCASRDRDTENNYGYTFGSGTRLTVV.

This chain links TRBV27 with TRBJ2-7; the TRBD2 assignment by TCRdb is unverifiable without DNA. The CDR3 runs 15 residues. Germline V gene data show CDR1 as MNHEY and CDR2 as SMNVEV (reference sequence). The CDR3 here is CASSPGLGKIYEQYF.

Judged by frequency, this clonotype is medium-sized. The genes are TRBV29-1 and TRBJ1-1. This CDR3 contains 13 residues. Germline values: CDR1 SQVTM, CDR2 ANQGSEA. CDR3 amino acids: CSVVPPHGTEAFF.

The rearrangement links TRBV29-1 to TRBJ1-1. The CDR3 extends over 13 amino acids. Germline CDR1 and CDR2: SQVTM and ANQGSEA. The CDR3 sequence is CSVEEPGPSEAFF.

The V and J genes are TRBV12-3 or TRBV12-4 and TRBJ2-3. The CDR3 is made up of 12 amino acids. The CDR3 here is CASSFGADTQYF.

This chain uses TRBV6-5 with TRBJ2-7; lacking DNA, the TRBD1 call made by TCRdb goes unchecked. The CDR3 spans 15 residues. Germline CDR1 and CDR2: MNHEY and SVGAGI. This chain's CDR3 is CASSYGGPGSYEQYF.